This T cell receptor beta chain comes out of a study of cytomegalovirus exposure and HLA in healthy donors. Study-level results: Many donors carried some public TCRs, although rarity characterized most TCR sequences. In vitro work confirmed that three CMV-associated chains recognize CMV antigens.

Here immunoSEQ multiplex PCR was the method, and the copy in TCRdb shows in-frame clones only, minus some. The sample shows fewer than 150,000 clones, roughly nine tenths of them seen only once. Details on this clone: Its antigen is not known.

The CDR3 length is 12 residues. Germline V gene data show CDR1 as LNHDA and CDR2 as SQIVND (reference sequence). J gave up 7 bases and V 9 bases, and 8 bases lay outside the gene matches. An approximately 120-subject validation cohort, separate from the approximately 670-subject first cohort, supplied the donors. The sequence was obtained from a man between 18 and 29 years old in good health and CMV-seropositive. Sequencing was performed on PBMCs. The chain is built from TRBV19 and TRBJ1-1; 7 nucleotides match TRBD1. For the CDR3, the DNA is TGTGCCAGCACCACAGGGGTACTTGAAGCTTTCTTT. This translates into CASTTGVLEAFF.